This TCR beta chain is drawn from a study of blood T cell repertoires in COVID-19 (dated by TCRdb to 2020 to 2022). Notes on the research overall: Collaborator samples came from the United States, Italy and Spain and covered acute and convalescent phases of COVID-19. The prospective study material was composed of cDNA or gDNA derived from T cells, B-cell-depleted T cells, or PBMCs. Subjects who had been exposed to COVID-19, were actively infected with it, or had recovered from it provided the deeply sampled blood TCRbeta repertoires that made up the dataset. A freely available public database, intended as a resource for researchers studying the immune response to SARS-CoV-2, is where the repertoires were released. Samples came from the ongoing ImmuneRACE study (first 160 participants) plus 1,254 subjects from 6 global collaborators. The sample metadata nearly always contained a de-identified subject ID, COVID-19 status, age in years and sex. Where available, HLA class I and class II types were obtained from metadata supplied by the sample provider rather than from assay-based typing.

Each collaborating institution followed its own protocols to collect whole blood in K2EDTA tubes. For TCRbeta analysis, collaborators shipped samples as frozen whole blood, isolated PBMCs, or DNA extracted from either of those sample types. Regarding this clone: No cognate antigen has been identified for it. One base away there is no much larger clone; base qualities are not given.

V was cut back by 9 bases and J by 5 bases, leaving a gap of 16 bases between them. There are 13 amino acids in the CDR3, from cysteine to phenylalanine inclusive. The sequence is cut down to CDR3 DNA, 39 bases in frame from base 1. Reading the germline V gene gives CDR1 ENHRY and CDR2 SYGVKD. TCRbeta CDR3 regions were amplified from genomic DNA by means of the immunoSEQ Assay, a bias-controlled multiplex PCR. The original pipeline was this. The number of nucleated cells in each sample was estimated by amplification of reference gene primers within the assay. Sequence reads were collapsed and filtered to measure the absolute abundance of every unique TCRbeta CDR3 rearrangement. For each sample, productive Simpson clonality was calculated as the square root of Simpson's diversity index across productive rearrangements. TCRdb obtained this table from immuneACCESS and retained in-frame rearrangements with V and J assigned. These tables miss some clones; where compared with another copy, unresolved V genes account for less than half of the shortfall, and the remainder is unexplained. V and J calls and clone size follow that table, whereas D and trimming were derived from the DNA. The sample table shows 150,000 to 180,000 clones, and about 86% are seen once. The ten largest make up about 31% of the sample.

Study-level results and caveats: Clinical and demographic metadata were provided uncurated, with the amount varying by source and participant.

The chain is made from TRBV10-3 and TRBJ1-1; possibly the D gene is TRBD1, per 6 matching bases. The origin of this receptor is a woman aged 55-75 years with acute or convalescent COVID-19. The sample taken for sequencing was peripheral blood. The sequenced DNA: TGTGCCATTACAGGGAGGGTTGGGACTGAAGCTTTCTTT. Protein translation: CAITGRVGTEAFF.